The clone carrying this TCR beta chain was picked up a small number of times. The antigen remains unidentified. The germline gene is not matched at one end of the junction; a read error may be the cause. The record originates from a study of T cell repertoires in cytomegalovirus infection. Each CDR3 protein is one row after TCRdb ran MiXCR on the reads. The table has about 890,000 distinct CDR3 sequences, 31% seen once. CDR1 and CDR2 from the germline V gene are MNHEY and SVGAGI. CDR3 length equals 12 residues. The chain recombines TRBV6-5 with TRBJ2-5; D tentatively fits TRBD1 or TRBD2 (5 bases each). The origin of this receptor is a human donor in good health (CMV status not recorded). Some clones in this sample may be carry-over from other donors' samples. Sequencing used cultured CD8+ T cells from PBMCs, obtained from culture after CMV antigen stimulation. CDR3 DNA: TGTGCCAGCACCCGGGACCAGGAGACCCAGTACTTC. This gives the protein CASTRDQETQYF.